The source of this T cell receptor beta chain is a study of blood T cell repertoires in COVID-19. Only in-frame clones appear in the TCRdb table, and some are missing; sequencing was by immunoSEQ multiplex PCR. The sample records fewer than 450,000 clones, more than 70% being singletons. Patients in Seattle were enrolled during active infection, then followed longitudinally. This CDR3 is built from 16 residues. The V and J ends lost 5 bases and 3 bases, in that order; junction bases with no gene match: 11. Germline lookup yields CDR1 SGHTA and CDR2 FQGNSA. The sample taken for sequencing was peripheral blood. This chain joins TRBV7-2 and TRBJ1-2; 8 nucleotides match TRBD1. This clonotype was sampled from an older woman with COVID-19, enrolled during active disease. CDR3 amino acids: CASSPRQGNSDYGYTF. CDR3 in DNA: TGTGCCAGCAGCCCCCGACAGGGGAACTCTGACTATGGCTACACCTTC.